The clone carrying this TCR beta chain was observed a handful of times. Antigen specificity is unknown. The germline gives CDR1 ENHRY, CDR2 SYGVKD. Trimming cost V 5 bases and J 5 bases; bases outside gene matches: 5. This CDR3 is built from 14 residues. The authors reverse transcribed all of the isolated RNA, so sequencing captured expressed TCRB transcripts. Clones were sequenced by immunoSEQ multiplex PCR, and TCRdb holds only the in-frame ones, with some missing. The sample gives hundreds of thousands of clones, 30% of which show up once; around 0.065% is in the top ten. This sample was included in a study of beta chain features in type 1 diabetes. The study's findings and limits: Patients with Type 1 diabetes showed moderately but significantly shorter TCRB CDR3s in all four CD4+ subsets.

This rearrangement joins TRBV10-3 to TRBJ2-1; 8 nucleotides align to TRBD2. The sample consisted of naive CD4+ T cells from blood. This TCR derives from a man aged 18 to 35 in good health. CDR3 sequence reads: CAISTGGSHNEQFF. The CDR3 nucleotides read TGTGCCATCAGTACGGGAGGGTCCCACAATGAGCAGTTCTTC.